These 2 T cell receptor beta chains were all obtained from the same sample, sequenced in a study of early T cells in non-severe SARS-CoV-2 infection. TCRdb analysed the 5' RACE reads with MiXCR anew, one entry per CDR3 protein. The table shows about 30,000 distinct CDR3 sequences, with approximately 6% occurring only once. The sequenced material came from whole blood. These receptors originate from an adult who was a healthcare worker with PCR-confirmed SARS-CoV-2 infection or an uninfected control (not recorded which).

This clonotype was detected ten times or more. V gene TRBV20-1 combines with J gene TRBJ2-7, with D tentatively TRBD2 (5 bases). The germline V gene encodes CDR1 DFQATT and CDR2 SNEGSKA (reference sequence). The CDR3 runs 15 residues. Trimming removed 3 bases from V and 2 bases from J, with 17 bases in between. CDR3 loop: CSASGVASSPYEQYF. The CDR3 nucleotides read TGCAGTGCTAGTGGGGTGGCTAGCTCGCCCTACGAGCAGTACTTC.

This clonotype was seen more than once but under ten times. This rearrangement joins TRBV2 to TRBJ2-7; 11 bases agree with TRBD1. V shed 7 bases and J 4 bases; nucleotides not matched to a gene: 3. This CDR3 region has 13 residues. CDR1 is SNHLY and CDR2 is FYNNEI in the germline V gene. CDR3 loop: CASTRDRGYEQYF. Here the CDR3 DNA reads TGTGCCAGCACCAGGGACAGGGGGTACGAGCAGTACTTC. The complete variable domain, with remaining parts taken from reference TRBV2 and TRBJ2-7, reads EPEVTQTPSHQVTQMGQEVILRCVPISNHLYFYWYRQILGQKVEFLVSFYNNEISEKSEIFDDQFSVERPDGSNFTLKIRSTKLEDSAMYFCASTRDRGYEQYFGPGTRLTVT.